This TCR beta chain was found in a study of molecular identifiers for immune sequencing clone quantification. TCRdb itself ran the PCR reads through MiXCR, one entry per CDR3 protein. The sample comprises around 480,000 distinct CDR3 sequences, approximately 25% of which are singletons, and around 0.79% rests with the top ten. This CDR3 spans 16 amino acids. Germline loops: CDR1 SGDLS, CDR2 YYNGEE. In regard to this clonotype: The antigen remains unidentified. Since a much larger clone is just one base distant, this may be a read error.

Study-wide points: It was shown that clones above 20 RNA copies held over 98% of effector molecules, but under 1% in naive cells.

The naive CD8 libraries originated from between 20,000 and 1,000,000 sorted cells and drew on 10%, 30% or 50% RNA. This chain connects TRBV9 to TRBJ2-4; D possibly corresponds to TRBD1 (6 bases). Sequencing was performed on naive CD8+ T cells from blood, with Jurkat cell RNA spiked in. The subset: FACS-sorted CD8+CD4-CCR7+CD45RA+ naive T cells. This sequence originates from a human donor in good health. Some libraries in this study had Jurkat cell RNA spiked in. CDR3 sequence reads: CVSSGTGMDGKNIQYF. In nucleotides, the CDR3 is TGTGTCAGCAGCGGAACAGGGATGGACGGCAAAAACATTCAGTACTTC.